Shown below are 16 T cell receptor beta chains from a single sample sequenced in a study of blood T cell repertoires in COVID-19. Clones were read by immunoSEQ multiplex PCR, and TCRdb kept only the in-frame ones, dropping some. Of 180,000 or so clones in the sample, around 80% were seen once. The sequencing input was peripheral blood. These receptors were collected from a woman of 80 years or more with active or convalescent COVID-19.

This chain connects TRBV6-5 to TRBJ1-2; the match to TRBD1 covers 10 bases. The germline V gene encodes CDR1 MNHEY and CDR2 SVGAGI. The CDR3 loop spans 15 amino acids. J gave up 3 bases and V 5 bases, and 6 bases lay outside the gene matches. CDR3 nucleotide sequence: TGTGCCAGCAGTACCCGGACAGGGGGGCACTATGGCTACACCTTC. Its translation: CASSTRTGGHYGYTF.

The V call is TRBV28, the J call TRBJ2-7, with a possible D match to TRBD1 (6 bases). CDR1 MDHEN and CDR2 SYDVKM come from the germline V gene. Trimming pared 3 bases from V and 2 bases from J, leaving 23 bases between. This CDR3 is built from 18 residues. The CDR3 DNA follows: TGTGCCAGCAGTTTTAGGGGCCTACAGGGAACACCAGCCTACGAGCAGTACTTC. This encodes CASSFRGLQGTPAYEQYF.

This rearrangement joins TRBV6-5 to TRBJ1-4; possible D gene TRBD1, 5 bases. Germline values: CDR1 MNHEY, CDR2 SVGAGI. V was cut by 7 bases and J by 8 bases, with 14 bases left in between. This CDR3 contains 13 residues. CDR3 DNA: TGTGCCAGCACCATGGGGGGAGGGGAAAAACTGTTTTTT. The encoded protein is CASTMGGGEKLFF.

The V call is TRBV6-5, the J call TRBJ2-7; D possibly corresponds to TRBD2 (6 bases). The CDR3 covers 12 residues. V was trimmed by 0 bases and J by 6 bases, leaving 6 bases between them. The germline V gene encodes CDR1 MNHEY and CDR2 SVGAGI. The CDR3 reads CASSYSGGEQYF. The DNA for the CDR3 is TGTGCCAGCAGTTACTCGGGGGGCGAGCAGTACTTC.

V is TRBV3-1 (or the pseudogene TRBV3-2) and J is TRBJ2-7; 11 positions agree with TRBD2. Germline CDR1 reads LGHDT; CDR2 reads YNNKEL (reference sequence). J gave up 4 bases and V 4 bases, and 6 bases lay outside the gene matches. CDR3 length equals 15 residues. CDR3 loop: CASSPATSGGYEQYF. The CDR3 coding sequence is TGTGCCAGCAGCCCCGCAACTAGCGGGGGTTACGAGCAGTACTTC.

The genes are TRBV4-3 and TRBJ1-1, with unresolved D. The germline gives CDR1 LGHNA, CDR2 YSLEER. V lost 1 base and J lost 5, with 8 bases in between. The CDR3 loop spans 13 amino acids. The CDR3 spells CASSQGWQTEAFF. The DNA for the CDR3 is TGCGCCAGCAGCCAAGGCTGGCAGACTGAAGCTTTCTTT.

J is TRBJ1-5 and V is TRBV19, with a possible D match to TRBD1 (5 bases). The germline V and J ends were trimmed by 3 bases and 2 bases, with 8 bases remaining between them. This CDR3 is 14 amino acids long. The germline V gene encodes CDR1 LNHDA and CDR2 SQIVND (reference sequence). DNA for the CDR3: TGTGCCAGTAGTATTCAGGGTGGCAATCAGCCCCAGCATTTT. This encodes CASSIQGGNQPQHF.

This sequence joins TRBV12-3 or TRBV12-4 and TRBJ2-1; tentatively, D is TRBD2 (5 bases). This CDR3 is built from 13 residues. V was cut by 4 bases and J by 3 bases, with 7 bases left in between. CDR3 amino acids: CASSSRDYNEQFF. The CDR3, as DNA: TGTGCCAGCAGTTCCCGGGACTACAATGAGCAGTTCTTC.

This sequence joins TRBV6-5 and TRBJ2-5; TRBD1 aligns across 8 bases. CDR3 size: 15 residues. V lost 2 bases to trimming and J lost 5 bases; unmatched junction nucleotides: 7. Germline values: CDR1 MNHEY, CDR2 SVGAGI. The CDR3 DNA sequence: TGTGCCAGCAGTTACCAGGGGGCTAGGGTGGAGACCCAGTACTTC. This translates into CASSYQGARVETQYF.

The CDR3 is CASSLSQFTEAFF. The CDR3 bases are TGTGCCAGCAGCTTGTCGCAGTTCACTGAAGCTTTCTTT. The rearrangement links TRBV5-5 to TRBJ1-1; D gene uncertain. Trimming shortened V by 1 base and J by 4 bases, and 8 bases separated the two germline ends. Germline V gene data show CDR1 as SGHKS and CDR2 as YYEKEE (reference sequence). CDR3 length equals 13 residues.

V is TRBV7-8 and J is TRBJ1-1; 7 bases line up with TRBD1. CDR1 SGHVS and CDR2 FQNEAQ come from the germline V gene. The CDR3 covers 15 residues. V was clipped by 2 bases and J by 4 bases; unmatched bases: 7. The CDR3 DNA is TGTGCCAGCAGCTTAAGTCAGGGGGATGGCACTGAAGCTTTCTTT. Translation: CASSLSQGDGTEAFF.

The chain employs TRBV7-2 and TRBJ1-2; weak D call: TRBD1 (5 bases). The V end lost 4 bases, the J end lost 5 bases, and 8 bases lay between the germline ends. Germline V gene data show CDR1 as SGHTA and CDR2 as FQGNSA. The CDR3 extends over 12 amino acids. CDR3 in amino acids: CASSSQGYGYTF. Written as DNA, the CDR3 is TGTGCCAGCAGCTCGCAGGGTTATGGCTACACCTTC.

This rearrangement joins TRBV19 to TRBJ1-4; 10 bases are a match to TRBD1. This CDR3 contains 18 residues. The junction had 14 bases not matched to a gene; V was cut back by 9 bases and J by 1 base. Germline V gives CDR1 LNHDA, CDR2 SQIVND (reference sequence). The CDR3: CASNDQIRDRGTNEKLFF. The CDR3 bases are TGTGCCAGCAACGATCAAATCCGGGACAGGGGAACTAATGAAAAACTGTTTTTT.

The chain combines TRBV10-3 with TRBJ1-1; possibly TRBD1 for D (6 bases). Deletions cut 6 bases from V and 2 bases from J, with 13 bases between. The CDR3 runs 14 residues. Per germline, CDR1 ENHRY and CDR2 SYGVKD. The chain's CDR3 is CAISRTEPNTEAFF. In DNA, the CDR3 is TGTGCCATCAGCCGGACAGAACCTAACACTGAAGCTTTCTTT.

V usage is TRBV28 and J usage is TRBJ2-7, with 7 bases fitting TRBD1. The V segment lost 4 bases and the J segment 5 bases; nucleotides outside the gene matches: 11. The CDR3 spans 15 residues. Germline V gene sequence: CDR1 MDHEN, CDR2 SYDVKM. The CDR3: CASSSSTGSLHEQYF. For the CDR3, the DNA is TGTGCCAGCAGTTCCTCGACAGGGTCCTTGCACGAGCAGTACTTC.

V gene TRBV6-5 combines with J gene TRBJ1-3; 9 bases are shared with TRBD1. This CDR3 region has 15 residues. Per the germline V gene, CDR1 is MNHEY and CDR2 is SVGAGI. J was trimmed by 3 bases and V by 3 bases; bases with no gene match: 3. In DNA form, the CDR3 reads TGTGCCAGCAGTTATGGACAGGGGAGTGGAAACACCATATATTTT. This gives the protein CASSYGQGSGNTIYF.